The 16 T cell receptor beta chains presented below share a single source sample, sequenced in a study of cytomegalovirus exposure and HLA in healthy donors. Primers for the PCR totalled 60 Vbeta and 13 Jbeta. Sequencing was performed with immunoSEQ multiplex PCR; in TCRdb, only in-frame clones are kept and a portion is missing. Of approximately 130,000 clones in the sample, 75% to 90% were seen once. The sample taken for sequencing was PBMCs. The receptor set was obtained from a woman in her thirties in good health and CMV-seropositive.

The chain carries TRBV2 and TRBJ1-1; TRBD1 matches 7 bases. V shed 6 bases and J 10 bases; nucleotides not matched to a gene: 11. The CDR3 covers 13 residues. Germline V gene lookup returns CDR1 SNHLY and CDR2 FYNNEI. The CDR3 reads CASRTDLSGGAFF. Written as DNA, the CDR3 is TGTGCCAGCAGGACTGACCTGTCAGGGGGAGCTTTCTTT.

The CDR3 region is CASSPGRPNYGYTF. The CDR3 region has the DNA TGTGCCAGCTCCCCCGGCAGGCCTAACTATGGCTACACCTTC. The chain uses TRBV28 and TRBJ1-2, with no clear D. Looked up from germline, CDR1 is MDHEN and CDR2 is SYDVKM. This CDR3 is 14 amino acids long. V gave up 8 bases and J gave up 0 bases, with 13 bases separating them.

This CDR3 is CASSLALWQRGANVLTF. CDR3 bases: TGCGCCAGCAGCTTGGCTCTCTGGCAGCGGGGGGCCAACGTCCTGACTTTC. The rearrangement links TRBV5-1 to TRBJ2-6; a weak D match, TRBD2 (5 bases). Trimming left V 0 bases short and J 4 bases short, with 14 bases between. This CDR3 spans 17 amino acids. CDR1 is SGHRS, CDR2 YFSETQ, per germline.

The CDR3 spells CSAGLGREQYF. The CDR3 DNA sequence: TGCAGTGCAGGACTGGGGAGAGAGCAGTACTTC. The chain employs TRBV20-1 and TRBJ2-7; D perhaps matches TRBD2 (5 bases). CDR1 is DFQATT, CDR2 SNEGSKA, per germline (reference sequence). This CDR3 has 11 amino acids. V was pared by 6 bases and J by 7 bases, with 13 bases between.

The gene calls are TRBV7-8 and TRBJ1-5; no definite D call. The CDR3 is 16 amino acids. Trimming removed 0 bases at V and 0 bases at J, with 9 bases between. Germline V gene data show CDR1 as SGHVS and CDR2 as FQNEAQ. The CDR3 region is CASSLAGRNSNQPQHF. The CDR3, as DNA: TGTGCCAGCAGCTTAGCAGGGAGAAATAGCAATCAGCCCCAGCATTTT.

The chain has TRBV27 and TRBJ2-1, with D maybe TRBD2 (6 bases). The CDR3 totals 15 residues. The ends were cut back, 3 bases at V and 5 bases at J, with 14 bases in the middle. CDR1 and CDR2 from the germline V gene are MNHEY and SMNVEV (reference sequence). CDR3: CASSFVGGGNNEQFF. The DNA for the CDR3 is TGTGCCAGCAGTTTTGTTGGGGGAGGTAACAATGAGCAGTTCTTC.

This chain joins TRBV2 and TRBJ1-5; 7 bases are a match to TRBD1. CDR3 length: 14 amino acids. J lost 7 bases, V lost 6 bases, and 9 bases had no gene match. Looked up from germline, CDR1 is SNHLY and CDR2 is FYNNEI. CDR3 in amino acids: CASREFRDRQPQHF. CDR3 nucleotide sequence: TGTGCCAGCAGGGAATTCCGGGACAGACAGCCCCAGCATTTT.

The gene calls are TRBV28 and TRBJ1-1; no clear D gene. Per the germline V gene, CDR1 is MDHEN and CDR2 is SYDVKM. This CDR3 comprises 13 residues. Trimming cost V 5 bases and J 5 bases, with 12 bases left between them. As DNA, the CDR3 is TGTGCCAGCAGTCCGCCTACTCGAACTGAAGCTTTCTTT. Translating gives CASSPPTRTEAFF. The variable domain in full, completed from reference TRBV28 and TRBJ1-1, reads DVKVTQSSRYLVKRTGEKVFLECVQDMDHENMFWYRQDPGLGLRLIYFSYDVKMKEKGDIPEGYSVSREKKERFSLILESASTNQTSMYLCASSPPTRTEAFFGQGTRLTVV.

This clone was detected only a few times. CDR3 coding DNA: TGTGCCAGCAGTTTCGGTTACCCGGACAGGGATGACGAGCAGTACTTC. Translation gives CASSFGYPDRDDEQYF. The chain combines TRBV28 with TRBJ2-7; 8 positions match TRBD1. J was trimmed by 5 bases and V by 3 bases; bases with no gene match: 12. The germline V gene has CDR1 MDHEN and CDR2 SYDVKM. The CDR3 covers 16 residues.

The V gene is TRBV10-3, the J gene TRBJ2-5; D remains unclear. The CDR3 consists of 16 residues. Per the germline V gene, CDR1 is ENHRY and CDR2 is SYGVKD. V was shortened by 0 bases and J by 4 bases, with 15 bases between the two germline ends. The CDR3 sequence is CAISESRRITGETQYF. CDR3 nucleotide sequence: TGTGCCATCAGTGAGTCCCGCCGGATCACGGGAGAGACCCAGTACTTC.

This clone was recorded once. The J gene is TRBJ2-1, the V gene TRBV10-3; D is unresolved. Trimming shortened V by 6 bases and J by 7 bases, and 13 bases separated the two germline ends. This CDR3 has 13 residues. From germline, CDR1 is ENHRY and CDR2 SYGVKD. CDR3: CAISPELENEQFF. Here the CDR3 DNA reads TGTGCCATCAGCCCGGAATTGGAGAATGAGCAGTTCTTC.

This chain uses TRBV5-1 with TRBJ1-5, with 7 bases matching TRBD1. CDR1 SGHRS and CDR2 YFSETQ come from the germline V gene. The CDR3 has 14 residues. The ends lost 0 bases at V and 5 bases at J; junction bases unmatched: 2. The CDR3 bases are TGCGCCAGCAGCTTGGAAGGGGGCGATCAGCCCCAGCATTTT. Its protein is CASSLEGGDQPQHF.

The rearrangement joins TRBV5-4 to TRBJ2-5; unclear D gene. Germline CDR1 reads SGHNT; CDR2 reads YYREEE (reference sequence). V lost 4 bases and J 3 bases, leaving 10 bases between the germline ends. This CDR3 comprises 13 residues. Here the CDR3 DNA reads TGTGCCAGCAGCCGCGGATTGAAAGAGACCCAGTACTTC. As protein: CASSRGLKETQYF.

The J gene is TRBJ2-7, the V gene TRBV10-3, with TRBD1 matching 9 bases. Germline trimming cut 6 bases from V and 1 base from J; bases unmatched to any gene: 4. This CDR3 has 14 residues. Germline V lookup: CDR1 ENHRY, CDR2 SYGVKD. The chain's CDR3 is CAIRTGGTSYEQYF. As DNA, the CDR3 is TGTGCCATCAGGACAGGGGGGACTTCCTACGAGCAGTACTTC.

This sequence joins TRBV18 and TRBJ2-5; 10 bases agree with TRBD1. Germline V gene sequence: CDR1 KGHSH, CDR2 LQKENI. Trimming removed 3 bases from V and 5 bases from J; junction bases left unmatched: 6. This CDR3 spans 15 amino acids. The CDR3 coding sequence is TGTGCCAGCTCACCGGGACCGGGACAGGGGGAGACCCAGTACTTC. It encodes CASSPGPGQGETQYF.

The J gene is TRBJ2-3, the V gene TRBV6-1; D is unresolved. V gave up 7 bases and J gave up 5 bases, with 4 bases separating them. Germline CDR1 MNHNS, CDR2 SASEGT. This CDR3 is built from 10 residues. CDR3 nucleotides: TGTGCCAGCATCGGAGATACGCAGTATTTT. It is translated as CASIGDTQYF.